Each of the 21 T cell receptor beta chains below was sequenced from the same sample in a study of regulatory dendritic cells for organ transplantation. Sorted subsets were CFSE-labeled and cultured approximately 5 days with allogeneic dendritic cells. Their antigen targets remain unknown. TCRdb keeps only in-frame clones here, not all; method: immunoSEQ multiplex PCR. The data show over 10,000 clones, approximately 56% seen once. Input material: naive CD8+ T cells from blood cultured with dendritic cells. Regarding subset: CD45RA+ naive T cells. These TCRs come from a human donor in good health.

The V gene is TRBV7-9, the J gene TRBJ2-7, with 7 positions matching TRBD1. Germline loops: CDR1 SEHNR, CDR2 FQNEAQ (reference sequence). The V segment lost 5 bases and the J segment 6 bases; nucleotides outside the gene matches: 13. This CDR3 contains 15 residues. The chain's CDR3 is CASSQGTVGGAEQYF. The CDR3 bases are TGTGCCAGCAGCCAAGGGACAGTTGGTGGGGCCGAGCAGTACTTC.

This chain joins TRBV4-3 and TRBJ2-7; D not certain. Germline CDR1 and CDR2: LGHNA and YSLEER. Deletions cut 1 base from V and 2 bases from J, with 15 bases between. The CDR3 sequence is 16 residues long. The CDR3: CASSQAASPLAYEQYF. The CDR3, as DNA: TGCGCCAGCAGCCAAGCAGCGTCTCCCCTGGCCTACGAGCAGTACTTC.

The gene calls are TRBV21-1 and TRBJ2-4; TRBD2, the table's D call, lacks a check against the DNA. TRBV21-1 is a recognized pseudogene. The CDR3 contains 15 residues. CDR3 residues: CASSKGTVAKNIQYF. CDR3 coding DNA: TGTGCCAGCAGCAAAGGAACGGTAGCCAAAAACATTCAGTACTTC.

V gene TRBV4-1 combines with J gene TRBJ1-6; D is uncertain. The V gene's germline CDR1 is MGHRA and CDR2 YSYEKL. CDR3 length equals 17 residues. V was shortened by 4 bases and J by 0 bases, with 13 bases between the two germline ends. CDR3 sequence: CASSPEGISSYNSPLHF. DNA for the CDR3: TGCGCCAGCAGCCCTGAGGGAATTAGCTCCTATAATTCACCCCTCCACTTT.

CDR3 in amino acids: CASSTSQGLLNTEAFF. The DNA for the CDR3 is TGTGCCAGCAGCACCAGCCAGGGCCTACTGAACACTGAAGCTTTCTTT. The rearrangement links TRBV9 to TRBJ1-1; D perhaps matches TRBD1 (5 bases). Germline V lookup: CDR1 SGDLS, CDR2 YYNGEE. Trimming left V 4 bases short and J 0 bases short, with 16 bases between. The CDR3 is made up of 16 amino acids.

This clone occurred a few times. V gene TRBV27 combines with J gene TRBJ1-1; D unclear. Germline V CDR1 and CDR2: MNHEY, SMNVEV (reference sequence). Trimming took off 5 bases at V and 6 bases at J, with 7 bases between the two ends. The CDR3 runs to 11 residues. CDR3 bases: TGTGCCAGCAGTGGCCTGTCTGAAGCTTTCTTT. It yields the protein CASSGLSEAFF.

V and J are TRBV9 and TRBJ2-1; weak D call: TRBD2 (6 bases). Germline CDR1 and CDR2: SGDLS and YYNGEE. The CDR3 covers 15 residues. V was shortened by 4 bases and J by 6 bases, with 17 bases between the two germline ends. In nucleotides, the CDR3 is TGTGCCAGCAGCCCCCTGGCGGGGACTGGCAATGAGCAGTTCTTC. Translating it yields CASSPLAGTGNEQFF.

This sequence joins TRBV15 and TRBJ1-5; 8 bases align to TRBD1. This CDR3 is 17 amino acids long. Germline values: CDR1 LNHNV, CDR2 YYDKDF (reference sequence). With 0 bases clipped from V and 4 bases from J, the junction kept 8 bases outside the gene matches. DNA of the CDR3: TGTGCCACCAGCAGAGATCTGACAGGGGTAAGAAATCAGCCCCAGCATTTT. Protein: CATSRDLTGVRNQPQHF.

The chain combines TRBV29-1 with TRBJ1-1; the match to TRBD1 covers 8 bases. The CDR3 runs to 13 residues. Germline V gene sequence: CDR1 SQVTM, CDR2 ANQGSEA. V trimming: 1 base; J trimming: 8 bases; junction bases outside the gene matches: 6. CDR3 sequence: CSVEVPTGVEAFF. Written as DNA, the CDR3 is TGCAGCGTTGAAGTTCCGACAGGGGTAGAAGCTTTCTTT.

The CDR3 region has the DNA TGCGCCAGCAGCCAACTAGCGGGGGGCGGGAATGAGCAGTTCTTC. It codes for CASSQLAGGGNEQFF. The chain is built from TRBV4-3 and TRBJ2-1; TRBD2 agrees at 11 bases. V shed 2 bases and J 7 bases; nucleotides not matched to a gene: 4. The germline CDR1 and CDR2 sequences are LGHNA and YSLEER. The CDR3 has 15 residues.

This sequence joins TRBV16 and TRBJ2-7; possibly TRBD2 for D (5 bases). The CDR3 sequence is 16 residues long. V lost 1 base, J lost 2 bases, and 15 bases lay in between. Germline loops: CDR1 KGHSY, CDR2 FQNENV. CDR3 in amino acids: CASSQFSRTDPYEQYF. CDR3 nucleotides: TGTGCCAGCAGCCAATTCTCCAGGACTGACCCCTACGAGCAGTACTTC.

The rearrangement uses TRBV7-6 and TRBJ1-1; a possible D gene is TRBD1 (5 bases). The V gene's germline CDR1 is SGHVS and CDR2 FNYEAQ. The CDR3 has 14 residues. The ends were cut back, 4 bases at V and 3 bases at J, with 12 bases in the middle. The CDR3 DNA follows: TGTGCCAGCAGCTGGGGGGAGGCGGACACTGAAGCTTTCTTT. Translation: CASSWGEADTEAFF.

This clone was counted between two and nine times. J is TRBJ1-1 and V is TRBV7-7; D is unresolved. CDR1 and CDR2 (germline): SSHAT, FNYEAQ (reference sequence). V was trimmed by 5 bases and J by 0 bases, leaving 7 bases between them. The CDR3 runs to 13 residues. CDR3 DNA sequence: TGTGCCAGCAGCGCCGCGGTGAACACTGAAGCTTTCTTT. Its translation is CASSAAVNTEAFF.

This sequence joins TRBV6-1 and TRBJ2-3; 10 nucleotides match TRBD2. V lost 2 bases and J lost 0; bases outside the gene matches: 8. Germline values: CDR1 MNHNS, CDR2 SASEGT. There are 18 residues in the CDR3. In nucleotides, the CDR3 is TGTGCCAGCAGTGAACTCTTTAGCGGGGGGTTAAGCACAGATACGCAGTATTTT. The encoded protein is CASSELFSGGLSTDTQYF.

The chain is built from TRBV6-1 and TRBJ1-5; the D gene is possibly TRBD1 (5 bases). The V gene lost 2 bases and the J gene lost 4 bases, with 15 bases spanning the gap. Germline-derived CDR1 and CDR2 are MNHNS and SASEGT. This CDR3 comprises 16 residues. The CDR3 here is CASSEYDSMQNQPQHF. The CDR3 DNA reads TGTGCCAGCAGTGAATACGACAGTATGCAAAATCAGCCCCAGCATTTT.

The V and J genes are TRBV5-1 and TRBJ2-1; D may be TRBD2 (7 bases). Germline V gene lookup returns CDR1 SGHRS and CDR2 YFSETQ. This CDR3 has 17 residues. Trimming pared 3 bases from V and 0 bases from J, leaving 16 bases between. CDR3 sequence reads: CASSYDGGLSSYNEQFF. In DNA, the CDR3 is TGCGCCAGCAGCTATGACGGGGGGCTGAGCTCCTACAATGAGCAGTTCTTC.

The chain combines TRBV9 with TRBJ2-2; D gene uncertain. The germline V gene encodes CDR1 SGDLS and CDR2 YYNGEE. The CDR3 has 13 amino acids. The ends were cut back, 0 bases at V and 6 bases at J, with 6 bases in the middle. The CDR3 loop reads CASSVDSSGELFF. The CDR3 nucleotides read TGTGCCAGCAGCGTAGATAGTTCCGGGGAGCTGTTTTTT.

The CDR3 nucleotides read TGTGCCAGTAGTATTATGTCAGGGGCAAACACTGAAGCTTTCTTT. Translation gives CASSIMSGANTEAFF. V is TRBV19 and J is TRBJ1-1; TRBD1 is a possible D gene (6 bases). V lost 3 bases to trimming and J lost 2 bases, with 13 bases between them. Germline V gives CDR1 LNHDA, CDR2 SQIVND (reference sequence). There are 15 residues in the CDR3.

The chain uses TRBV11-3 and TRBJ1-2; 8 nucleotides line up with TRBD1. The germline V gene encodes CDR1 SGHNT and CDR2 YENEEA. The CDR3 is made up of 14 amino acids. V gave up 4 bases and J gave up 6 bases; unmatched junction bases: 7. The CDR3 DNA reads TGTGCCAGCAGCTCTTACGGACAGGGCGATGGCTACACCTTC. Translated: CASSSYGQGDGYTF.

The CDR3 nucleotides read TGCGCCAGCAGCTTGGAACGGGGGACCTCCTACGAGCAGTACTTC. As protein: CASSLERGTSYEQYF. The V call is TRBV5-1, the J call TRBJ2-7; D possibly corresponds to TRBD2 (6 bases). This CDR3 is 15 amino acids long. Trimming removed 0 bases from V and 0 bases from J, with 10 bases in between. Per the germline V gene, CDR1 is SGHRS and CDR2 is YFSETQ.

This clone occurred a few times. The V call is TRBV6-1, the J call TRBJ1-1; D may be TRBD1 (6 bases). There are 10 residues in the CDR3. Germline V gene data show CDR1 as MNHNS and CDR2 as SASEGT. V dropped 5 bases and J dropped 10 bases, with 8 bases sitting between them. As DNA, the CDR3 is TGTGCCAGCAGTTTCAGGGGAGCTTTCTTT. This codes for CASSFRGAFF.